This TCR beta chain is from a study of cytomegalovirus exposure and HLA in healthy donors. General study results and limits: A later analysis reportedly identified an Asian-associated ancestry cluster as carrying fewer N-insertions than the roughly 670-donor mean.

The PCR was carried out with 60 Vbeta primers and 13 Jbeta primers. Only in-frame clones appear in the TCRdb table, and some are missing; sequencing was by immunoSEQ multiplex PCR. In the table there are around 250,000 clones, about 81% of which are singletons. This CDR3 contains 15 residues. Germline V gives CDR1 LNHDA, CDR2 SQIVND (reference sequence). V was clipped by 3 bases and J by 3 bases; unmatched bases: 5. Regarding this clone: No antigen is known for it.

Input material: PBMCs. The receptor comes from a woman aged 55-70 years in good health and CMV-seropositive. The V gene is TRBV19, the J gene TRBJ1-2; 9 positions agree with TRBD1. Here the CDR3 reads CASSMPGQGDYGYTF. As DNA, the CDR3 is TGTGCCAGTAGTATGCCGGGACAGGGAGACTATGGCTACACCTTC.